This T cell receptor beta chain was identified during a study of blood T cell repertoires in COVID-19. Sequenced by immunoSEQ multiplex PCR; TCRdb stores in-frame clones only, minus some. The sample has roughly 97,000 clones, 75% to 85% seen once. V was clipped by 5 bases and J by 4 bases; unmatched bases: 3. Germline CDR1 SGHNT, CDR2 YENEEA. The length of the CDR3 is 13 residues. The receptor was isolated from a man aged 60-69 years with acute or convalescent COVID-19. Material: peripheral blood. The gene calls are TRBV11-3 and TRBJ2-3; TRBD1 matches at 7 bases. The CDR3 loop reads CASSHRGADTQYF. The DNA of the CDR3 is TGTGCCAGCAGCCACAGGGGCGCAGATACGCAGTATTTT.